What follows are 9 T cell receptor beta chains derived from one specimen sequenced in a study of T cells expressing NK-cell markers (dated by TCRdb to 2019 to 2021). Receptors were amplified or captured by 5' RACE. Sequenced on an Illumina HiSeq 2000. The reads were reprocessed in TCRdb, with one entry per CDR3 protein sequence and no accompanying DNA. The table for this sample shows 300,000 or so distinct CDR3 sequences. 4% to 5% of the sample is in the top ten clones. Sequenced: blood T cells: a sorted CD56 or NKG2C T cell subset, CD4+ or CD8+ T cells, or bulk PBMC T cells (not recorded which). The receptor set was obtained from a woman aged 18-69 years in good health.

The J gene is TRBJ2-1, the V gene TRBV5-1. The germline V gene has CDR1 SGHRS and CDR2 YFSETQ. The CDR3 has 15 amino acids. This CDR3 is CASSSDNTNYNEQFF.

The chain carries TRBV30 and TRBJ2-3; TCRdb outputs TRBD2, but without DNA this stays unchecked. The CDR3 runs to 14 residues. Germline V lookup: CDR1 GTSNPN, CDR2 SVGIG (reference sequence). CDR3: CASRWGLGPDTQYF.

The V and J genes are TRBV10-3 and TRBJ2-7. CDR3 length: 12 residues. CDR1 ENHRY and CDR2 SYGVKD come from the germline V gene. CDR3 amino acids: CAISDSDYEQYF.

The gene calls are TRBV12-5 and TRBJ2-1; the TCRdb call, TRBD1, lacks DNA for checking. There are 17 residues in the CDR3. Germline V gene lookup returns CDR1 LGHNT and CDR2 FRNRAP. CDR3: CASGLGGTGSSYNEQFF.

The chain has TRBV10-3 and TRBJ1-1; TCRdb's D call, TRBD1, is unchecked because there is no DNA. The CDR3 is 15 residues long. CDR1 and CDR2 (germline): ENHRY, SYGVKD. The CDR3 loop is CAIRDPGQGSTEAFF.

The chain carries TRBV24-1 and TRBJ2-1; TCRdb calls TRBD2, which cannot be checked without DNA. Per the germline V gene, CDR1 is KGHDR and CDR2 is SFDVKD. The CDR3 consists of 16 residues. CDR3 in amino acids: CATSDFMVSGNNEQFF.

This chain joins TRBV6-5 and TRBJ2-7; the TRBD1 assignment by TCRdb is unverifiable without DNA. The CDR3 has 15 residues. Germline CDR1 and CDR2: MNHEY and SVGAGI. CDR3 amino acids: CASSYGDVRSYEQYF.

This chain uses TRBV18 with TRBJ2-1. The CDR3 has 13 residues. CDR1 is KGHSH, CDR2 LQKENI, per germline. CDR3 residues: CASSPRDYNEQFF.

The chain recombines TRBV18 with TRBJ2-7. The CDR3 runs to 14 residues. CDR1 and CDR2 (germline): KGHSH, LQKENI. The CDR3: CASSTGSSNYEQYF.